The source of this T cell receptor (beta chain) is a study of regulatory T cells in long-lasting Graves disease. Looked up from germline, CDR1 is MNHNS and CDR2 is SASEGT. Losses at the gene ends were 6 bases for V and 8 bases for J; bases not matched to a gene: 9. The CDR3 length is 15 residues. Ten or more counts support this clonotype. Investigators prepared the TCR beta libraries by applying iRepertoire HTBI primers and Arm-PCR of CDR3 regions. MiXCR, run by TCRdb on the multiplex PCR reads, gives a single entry per CDR3 protein. This table holds some 200,000 distinct CDR3 sequences, approximately 19% found once. Regarding time point: newly diagnosed GD, antithyroid drugs for less than 3 months. TCR sequences were obtained from RNA taken from PBMCs. The collection involved drawing approximately 9 milliliters of peripheral blood into EDTA tubes. This sample was shared with a second study, whose subject was T cells in Graves' hyperthyroidism and ophthalmopathy.

Sequences were derived from peripheral blood mononuclear cells (PBMCs), sampled at new diagnosis, from a patient treated with antithyroid drugs. The V call is TRBV6-1, the J call TRBJ2-2, with 10 bases lining up with TRBD1. The TCR sequence derives from a woman younger than 45 with Graves disease. This CDR3 is CASRRGQGTSGELFF. The CDR3 DNA follows: TGTGCCAGCAGACGGGGACAGGGGACTTCGGGGGAGCTGTTTTTT.